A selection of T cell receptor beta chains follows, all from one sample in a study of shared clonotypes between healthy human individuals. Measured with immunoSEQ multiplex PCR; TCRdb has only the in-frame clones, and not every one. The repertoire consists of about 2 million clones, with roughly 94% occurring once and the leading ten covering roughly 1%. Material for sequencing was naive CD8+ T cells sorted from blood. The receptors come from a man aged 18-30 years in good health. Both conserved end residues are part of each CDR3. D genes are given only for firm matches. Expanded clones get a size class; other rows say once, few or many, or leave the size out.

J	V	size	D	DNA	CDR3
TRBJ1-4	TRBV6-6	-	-	TGTGCCAGCAGTCAGAGGACTGAAGCAACTAATGAAAAACTGTTTTTT	CASSQRTEATNEKLFF
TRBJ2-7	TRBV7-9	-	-	TGTGCCAGCAGCTTAGGGGCAGGAATGGGGTACGAGCAGTACTTC	CASSLGAGMGYEQYF
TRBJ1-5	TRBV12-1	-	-	TGTGCCAGCAGCGGTAAGACAGGGCCGTCTCGTCTTTATCAGCCCCAGCATTTT	CASSGKTGPSRLYQPQHF
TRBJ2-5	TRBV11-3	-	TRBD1	TGTGCCAGCAGCTCGACCGAGATGGACAGGGGGGATGAGACCCAGTACTTC	CASSSTEMDRGDETQYF
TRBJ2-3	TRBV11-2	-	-	TGTGCCAGCAGCCTAGGAGTGTTGTCTAGCACAGATACGCAGTATTTT	CASSLGVLSSTDTQYF
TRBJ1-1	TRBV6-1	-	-	TGTGCCAGCAGCCTCGCAAGGGGCATGGGCACTGAAGCTTTCTTT	CASSLARGMGTEAFF
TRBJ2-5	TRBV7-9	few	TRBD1	TGTGCCAGCAGCTCCGACAGGGCCCAAGAGACCCAGTACTTC	CASSSDRAQETQYF
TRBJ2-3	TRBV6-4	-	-	TGTGCCAGCAGTGAGGTTAGCGGTGTCGGCACAGATACGCAGTATTTT	CASSEVSGVGTDTQYF
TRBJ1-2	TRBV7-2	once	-	TGTGCCAGCAGCTTAGAGGGCCTTACAAAGGAGAACTATGGCTACACCTTC	CASSLEGLTKENYGYTF
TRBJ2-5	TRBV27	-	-	TGTGCCAGCAGTCCTTCGGACGGAGACCTCCAAGAGACCCAGTACTTC	CASSPSDGDLQETQYF
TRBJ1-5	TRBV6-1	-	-	TGTGCCAGCAGCCCCGGACCTAGCAATCAGCCCCAGCATTTT	CASSPGPSNQPQHF
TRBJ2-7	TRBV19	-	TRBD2	TGTGCCAGCGGGAGTCGGGAGGTAATGGGCGAGCAGTACTTC	CASGSREVMGEQYF
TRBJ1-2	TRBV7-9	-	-	TGTGCCAGCAGCTTACAGGGGAGTAACTATGGCTACACCTTC	CASSLQGSNYGYTF
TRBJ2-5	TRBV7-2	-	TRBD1	TGTGCCAGCAGCTTTAGATTCGGACAGGGAAAAGAGACCCAGTACTTC	CASSFRFGQGKETQYF
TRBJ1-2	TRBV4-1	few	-	TGCGCCAGCAGCCAAGAAAGGTATGGCTACACCTTC	CASSQERYGYTF
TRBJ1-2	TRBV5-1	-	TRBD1	TGCGCCAGCAGCGGAGCGGGACAGGGGGTCTATGGCTACACCTTC	CASSGAGQGVYGYTF
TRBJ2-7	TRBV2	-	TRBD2	TGTGCCAGCAGTCCTTTTAGCGGGAGGGCTCTCTACGAGCAGTACTTC	CASSPFSGRALYEQYF
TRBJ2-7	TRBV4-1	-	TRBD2	TGCGCCAGCAGCCAAGGCGGGGGAACCTACGAGCAGTACTTC	CASSQGGGTYEQYF
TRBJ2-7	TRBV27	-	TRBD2	TGTGCCAGCAGTTTACGACTAGCGGAAGTTTACGAGCAGTACTTC	CASSLRLAEVYEQYF
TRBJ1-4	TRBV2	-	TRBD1	TGTGCCAGCAGTGAAGGGCAGGGGGAAACTATTGATGAAAAACTGTTTTTT	CASSEGQGETIDEKLFF
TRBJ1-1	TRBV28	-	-	TGTGCCAGCAGTTTGCCGAACACTGAAGCTTTCTTT	CASSLPNTEAFF
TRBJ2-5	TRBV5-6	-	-	TGTGCCAGCAGCTCCATTTCTGAGACCCAGTACTTC	CASSSISETQYF
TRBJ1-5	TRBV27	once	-	TGTGCCAGCAGTTTAAGACAGTATAGCAATCAGCCCCAGCATTTT	CASSLRQYSNQPQHF
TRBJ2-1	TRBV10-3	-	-	TGTGCCATCAGTGACCCGACTAGTTACAATGAGCAGTTCTTC	CAISDPTSYNEQFF
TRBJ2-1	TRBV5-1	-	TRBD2	TGCGCCAGCTCAAGGGACTATAATGAGCAGTTCTTC	CASSRDYNEQFF
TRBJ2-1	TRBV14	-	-	TGTGCCAGCAGCCAATACAGAACCCCCTACAATGAGCAGTTCTTC	CASSQYRTPYNEQFF
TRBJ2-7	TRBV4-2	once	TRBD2	TGTGCCAGCAGCCACCCCAGAGGGGAGGGCCCCGACGAGCAGTACTTC	CASSHPRGEGPDEQYF
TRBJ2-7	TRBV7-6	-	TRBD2	TGTGCCAGCAGTCAACTAGCGGGCCTCTCCTACGAGCAGTACTTC	CASSQLAGLSYEQYF
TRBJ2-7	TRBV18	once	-	TGTGCCAGCTCACCGTGGCAGCCCTACGAGCAGTACTTC	CASSPWQPYEQYF
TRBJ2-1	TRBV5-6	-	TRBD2	TGTGCCAGCAGCTTGGCGCTAGCGGGGTCCTACAATGAGCAGTTCTTC	CASSLALAGSYNEQFF
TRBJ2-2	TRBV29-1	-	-	TGCAGCGTTGTAGGGGGTGGCGGGGAGCTGTTTTTT	CSVVGGGGELFF